This TCR beta chain was sequenced in a study of blood T cell repertoires in COVID-19. Only in-frame clones appear in the TCRdb table, and some are missing; sequencing was by immunoSEQ multiplex PCR. In the table there are 65,000 or so clones, about 81% of which are singletons. Germline loops: CDR1 MGHRA, CDR2 YSYEKL. The junction had 7 bases not matched to a gene; V was cut back by 5 bases and J by 5 bases. The CDR3 spans 15 residues. This clone was detected once. This chain connects TRBV4-1 to TRBJ1-1, with 11 bases that match TRBD1. This TCR derives from a man older than 75 with acute or convalescent COVID-19. The sequenced sample consisted of peripheral blood. This chain's CDR3 is CASSVPGTGGTEAFF. The CDR3 coding sequence is TGCGCCAGCAGCGTGCCCGGGACAGGGGGTACTGAAGCTTTCTTT.